Sequencing of this T cell receptor (beta chain) was carried out in a study of blood T cell repertoires in COVID-19. Overall study context: Sources were T cells, B-cell-depleted T cells, or PBMCs; the material itself was cDNA or gDNA.

The germline CDR1 and CDR2 sequences are KGHDR and SFDVKD. Losses at the gene ends were 10 bases for V and 5 bases for J; bases not matched to a gene: 10. The CDR3 spans 14 residues. Produced via immunoSEQ multiplex PCR; TCRdb's table is partial and in-frame only. The data show 400,000 to 450,000 clones, roughly 90% seen once. The sample taken for sequencing was peripheral blood. This TCR was recovered from a woman in her forties with COVID-19, enrolled during active disease. V gene TRBV24-1 combines with J gene TRBJ1-5; 7 bases align to TRBD1. CDR3 protein: CATATGSYYQPQHF. The CDR3 DNA sequence: TGTGCCACTGCGACAGGGAGTTATTATCAGCCCCAGCATTTT.